These T cell receptor beta chains were read from a single sample in a study of CD4 T cells in relation to SARS-CoV-2 and coronaviruses. Their cognate antigens are unknown. The table came from immunoSEQ multiplex PCR; TCRdb's copy has only in-frame clones and leaves some out. The table has about 22,000 clones, around 72% seen once. Sample: CD4+ T cells from PBMCs, cultured in vitro. All receptors derive from a human donor in good health. The CDR3 runs from the conserved cysteine through the conserved F or W. The D gene is left open where the match is weak. The size field is filled for only some rows; it gives once, few, many or a size class.

cdr3_nt: TGTGCCAGCAGCCCGATCGGCCGGGAGCTGTTTTTT
cdr3_aa: CASSPIGRELFF
d_call: NA
j_call: TRBJ2-2
clone_size: NA
v_call: TRBV5-5

cdr3_nt: TGTGCCAGCCTCGACACCTATGCAACTAATGAAAAACTGTTTTTT
cdr3_aa: CASLDTYATNEKLFF
d_call: NA
j_call: TRBJ1-4
clone_size: NA
v_call: TRBV28

cdr3_nt: TGCGCCAGCAGCCGTACAACTAATGAAAAACTGTTTTTT
cdr3_aa: CASSRTTNEKLFF
d_call: NA
j_call: TRBJ1-4
clone_size: NA
v_call: TRBV4-1

cdr3_nt: TGTGCCAGCAGCTTAGGGGATCAAGAGACCCAGTACTTC
cdr3_aa: CASSLGDQETQYF
d_call: NA
j_call: TRBJ2-5
clone_size: NA
v_call: TRBV7-8

cdr3_nt: TGTGCCAGCAGCTCAACCCACACGGGCACCATATATTTT
cdr3_aa: CASSSTHTGTIYF
d_call: NA
j_call: TRBJ1-3
clone_size: NA
v_call: TRBV7-8

cdr3_nt: TGTGCCGGAGGGGGCTCGGATGAAAAACTGTTTTTT
cdr3_aa: CAGGGSDEKLFF
d_call: TRBD1
j_call: TRBJ1-4
clone_size: NA
v_call: TRBV6-5

cdr3_nt: TGTGCCAGCATGGGCGGGACAGGGGGCGCCTACAATGAGCAGTTCTTC
cdr3_aa: CASMGGTGGAYNEQFF
d_call: TRBD1
j_call: TRBJ2-1
clone_size: NA
v_call: TRBV28

cdr3_nt: TGTGCCATCAGTGATTCAGCGGGAGAGGATACGCAGTATTTT
cdr3_aa: CAISDSAGEDTQYF
d_call: TRBD2
j_call: TRBJ2-3
clone_size: once
v_call: TRBV10-3

cdr3_nt: TGTGCCACCCTACAAGACAGGAACAGCAATCAGCCCCAGCATTTT
cdr3_aa: CATLQDRNSNQPQHF
d_call: NA
j_call: TRBJ1-5
clone_size: few
v_call: TRBV10-3

cdr3_nt: TGTGCCAGCAGCTCGGACGGACAGGGGGGATATGGCTACACCTTC
cdr3_aa: CASSSDGQGGYGYTF
d_call: TRBD1
j_call: TRBJ1-2
clone_size: few
v_call: TRBV7-2

cdr3_nt: TGTGCCATCAGTGAGTCGTCGTGGGGGGGAGCTGAAGCTTTCTTT
cdr3_aa: CAISESSWGGAEAFF
d_call: NA
j_call: TRBJ1-1
clone_size: NA
v_call: TRBV10-3

cdr3_nt: TGTGCCAGCAGCTTAGATCTTCGGACGGAGACCCAGTACTTC
cdr3_aa: CASSLDLRTETQYF
d_call: NA
j_call: TRBJ2-5
clone_size: NA
v_call: TRBV11-2

cdr3_nt: TGTGCCAGCAGCTTAGATCGAGCGGGAGGCACAGATACGCAGTATTTT
cdr3_aa: CASSLDRAGGTDTQYF
d_call: TRBD2
j_call: TRBJ2-3
clone_size: NA
v_call: TRBV7-8

cdr3_nt: TGTGCCAGCAGCCAGGGGGTAGGTGGACAGCCCCAGCATTTT
cdr3_aa: CASSQGVGGQPQHF
d_call: TRBD1
j_call: TRBJ1-5
clone_size: NA
v_call: TRBV5-6

cdr3_nt: TGCGCCAGCAGCCAAGATTCGGGGAGACACTATAGCTACACCTTC
cdr3_aa: CASSQDSGRHYSYTF
d_call: NA
j_call: TRBJ1-2
clone_size: NA
v_call: TRBV4-3

cdr3_nt: TGTGCCAGCAGGCAACCCCCGGGGCGGGCGGGGACCGGGGAGCTGTTTTTT
cdr3_aa: CASRQPPGRAGTGELFF
d_call: NA
j_call: TRBJ2-2
clone_size: NA
v_call: TRBV27

cdr3_nt: TGTGCCAGCAGCGTCACAGGGAAGGGCCAGCCCCAGCATTTT
cdr3_aa: CASSVTGKGQPQHF
d_call: NA
j_call: TRBJ1-5
clone_size: few
v_call: TRBV9

cdr3_nt: TGTGCCAGCTCACCAAGACAGGACACCGGGGAGCTGTTTTTT
cdr3_aa: CASSPRQDTGELFF
d_call: NA
j_call: TRBJ2-2
clone_size: NA
v_call: TRBV18

cdr3_nt: TGTGCCATCAGCTGGAGCGAGAACACCGGGGAGCTGTTTTTT
cdr3_aa: CAISWSENTGELFF
d_call: NA
j_call: TRBJ2-2
clone_size: few
v_call: TRBV10-3

cdr3_nt: TGTGCCAGCAGCCTAGCGGGAGGTTACAATGAGCAGTTCTTC
cdr3_aa: CASSLAGGYNEQFF
d_call: TRBD2
j_call: TRBJ2-1
clone_size: NA
v_call: TRBV3-1/TRBV3-2

cdr3_nt: TGTGCCAGCAGTTTAGGCGGGAGCACAGATACGCAGTATTTT
cdr3_aa: CASSLGGSTDTQYF
d_call: NA
j_call: TRBJ2-3
clone_size: NA
v_call: TRBV28

cdr3_nt: TGTGCCATCAGTGATTCCAGGACAGTCGGCACTGAAGCTTTCTTT
cdr3_aa: CAISDSRTVGTEAFF
d_call: NA
j_call: TRBJ1-1
clone_size: NA
v_call: TRBV10-3

cdr3_nt: TGTGCCAGCAGCCAAGCCCTAGCGGGAGTTACTGAGCAGTTCTTC
cdr3_aa: CASSQALAGVTEQFF
d_call: TRBD2
j_call: TRBJ2-1
clone_size: NA
v_call: TRBV3-1/TRBV3-2

cdr3_nt: TGCAGCGTTGATCGGACAGTTGAAGCTTTCTTT
cdr3_aa: CSVDRTVEAFF
d_call: NA
j_call: TRBJ1-1
clone_size: once
v_call: TRBV29-1

cdr3_nt: TGCAGCGTCAGCATCGCTGGCAGACAGACTAGCACAGATACGCAGTATTTT
cdr3_aa: CSVSIAGRQTSTDTQYF
d_call: NA
j_call: TRBJ2-3
clone_size: NA
v_call: TRBV29-1

cdr3_nt: TGTGCCAGCAGTACTACAGGGGTTGGGGCCAACGTCCTGACTTTC
cdr3_aa: CASSTTGVGANVLTF
d_call: TRBD1
j_call: TRBJ2-6
clone_size: NA
v_call: TRBV6-2/TRBV6-3

cdr3_nt: TGCGCCAGCAGCTGGGCGGGTGGAAATGAGCAGTTCTTC
cdr3_aa: CASSWAGGNEQFF
d_call: NA
j_call: TRBJ2-1
clone_size: NA
v_call: TRBV5-1

cdr3_nt: TGTGCCAGCTCACCACAAGGAATTGAAGCTTTCTTT
cdr3_aa: CASSPQGIEAFF
d_call: NA
j_call: TRBJ1-1
clone_size: few
v_call: TRBV18

cdr3_nt: TGTGCCAGCAGCTTGGGCGGGAGGGGGTCCTACAATGAGCAGTTCTTC
cdr3_aa: CASSLGGRGSYNEQFF
d_call: TRBD2
j_call: TRBJ2-1
clone_size: NA
v_call: TRBV5-5

cdr3_nt: TGTGCCAGTACCCATCGGGGGTATAATTCACCCCTCCACTTT
cdr3_aa: CASTHRGYNSPLHF
d_call: NA
j_call: TRBJ1-6
clone_size: NA
v_call: TRBV19

cdr3_nt: TGTGCCAGCAGCTTATTCGTTATGGGAGATTCACCCCTCCACTTT
cdr3_aa: CASSLFVMGDSPLHF
d_call: NA
j_call: TRBJ1-6
clone_size: NA
v_call: TRBV7-8

cdr3_nt: TGTGCCAGCAGTTACTCGCGTTTGAACACTGAAGCTTTCTTT
cdr3_aa: CASSYSRLNTEAFF
d_call: NA
j_call: TRBJ1-1
clone_size: NA
v_call: TRBV6-5

cdr3_nt: TGTGCCAGCAGCCGCGACAGGCAAGCGACCCAGTACTTC
cdr3_aa: CASSRDRQATQYF
d_call: NA
j_call: TRBJ2-5
clone_size: NA
v_call: TRBV12-3/TRBV12-4

cdr3_nt: TGCGCCAGCACCCCCACGGAGGGTGCCTATGGCTACACCTTC
cdr3_aa: CASTPTEGAYGYTF
d_call: NA
j_call: TRBJ1-2
clone_size: NA
v_call: TRBV5-1

cdr3_nt: TGTGCCAGCAGCCAAGTGAATAGCGGGAGCGGCGCAGATACGCAGTATTTT
cdr3_aa: CASSQVNSGSGADTQYF
d_call: TRBD2
j_call: TRBJ2-3
clone_size: NA
v_call: TRBV3-1/TRBV3-2

cdr3_nt: TGTGCCAGCAGTTCACAGCGGGAGGCCTACGAGCAGTACTTC
cdr3_aa: CASSSQREAYEQYF
d_call: TRBD2
j_call: TRBJ2-7
clone_size: NA
v_call: TRBV27

cdr3_nt: TGTGCCAGCAGGGAGAGGGATCCGGGAAATCAGCCCCAGCATTTT
cdr3_aa: CASRERDPGNQPQHF
d_call: NA
j_call: TRBJ1-5
clone_size: NA
v_call: TRBV6-4

cdr3_nt: TGTGCCAGCTCACCACCTCGGGGCGCCCCCCCCTACGAGCAGTACTTC
cdr3_aa: CASSPPRGAPPYEQYF
d_call: NA
j_call: TRBJ2-7
clone_size: NA
v_call: TRBV18

cdr3_nt: TGTGCCAGCAGCTCGGGGCCCCAAAAAGGATTTACCTACGAGCAGTACTTC
cdr3_aa: CASSSGPQKGFTYEQYF
d_call: NA
j_call: TRBJ2-7
clone_size: NA
v_call: TRBV11-2

cdr3_nt: TGTGCCACGACAGGTTCTTACAATGAGCAGTTCTTC
cdr3_aa: CATTGSYNEQFF
d_call: NA
j_call: TRBJ2-1
clone_size: NA
v_call: TRBV10-3

cdr3_nt: TGTGCCAGCGGCCTAGCGGGATCTAGCGAGCAGTACTTC
cdr3_aa: CASGLAGSSEQYF
d_call: TRBD2
j_call: TRBJ2-7
clone_size: few
v_call: TRBV9

cdr3_nt: TGTGCCAGTAGTACCCTCACAGATACGCAGTATTTT
cdr3_aa: CASSTLTDTQYF
d_call: NA
j_call: TRBJ2-3
clone_size: NA
v_call: TRBV19

cdr3_nt: TGCGCCAGCAGCCGCCGTCCCGGGAGCACCGGGGAGCTGTTTTTT
cdr3_aa: CASSRRPGSTGELFF
d_call: NA
j_call: TRBJ2-2
clone_size: once
v_call: TRBV4-3

cdr3_nt: TGTGCCAGCAGCCCACGTGTCGGGGAGGGTGAAAAACTGTTTTTT
cdr3_aa: CASSPRVGEGEKLFF
d_call: NA
j_call: TRBJ1-4
clone_size: NA
v_call: TRBV7-9

cdr3_nt: TGTGCCAGCAGCGACGTCGGGCTCATGCCCCCGTTTAACTATGGCTACACCTTC
cdr3_aa: CASSDVGLMPPFNYGYTF
d_call: NA
j_call: TRBJ1-2
clone_size: once
v_call: TRBV2

cdr3_nt: TGTGCCAGCAGCGTACTCCAGCGGGGGGCTTACAATGAGCAGTTCTTC
cdr3_aa: CASSVLQRGAYNEQFF
d_call: TRBD2
j_call: TRBJ2-1
clone_size: NA
v_call: TRBV3-1/TRBV3-2

cdr3_nt: TGTGCCAGCAGCTTTTCGGGACCCGATAATTCACCCCTCCACTTT
cdr3_aa: CASSFSGPDNSPLHF
d_call: NA
j_call: TRBJ1-6
clone_size: NA
v_call: TRBV11-2

cdr3_nt: TGTGCCAGCAGTTGGACTAGCGGGAGCCCCGGGGAGCTGTTTTTT
cdr3_aa: CASSWTSGSPGELFF
d_call: TRBD2
j_call: TRBJ2-2
clone_size: NA
v_call: TRBV11-1

cdr3_nt: TGTGCCAGCAGTGCCGGGACAGGGGAAGATACGCAGTATTTT
cdr3_aa: CASSAGTGEDTQYF
d_call: TRBD1
j_call: TRBJ2-3
clone_size: NA
v_call: TRBV2

cdr3_nt: TGTGCCAGCAGCTCTGTAGCGGGCAACTCCTACGAGCAGTACTTC
cdr3_aa: CASSSVAGNSYEQYF
d_call: TRBD2
j_call: TRBJ2-7
clone_size: NA
v_call: TRBV11-2

cdr3_nt: TGTGCCAGCAGCAGTGGAGTCCCCTCAGCTTTCTTT
cdr3_aa: CASSSGVPSAFF
d_call: NA
j_call: TRBJ1-1
clone_size: NA
v_call: TRBV7-8

cdr3_nt: TGTGCCTGGAGGGACAACTTTAATTCACCCCTCCACTTT
cdr3_aa: CAWRDNFNSPLHF
d_call: NA
j_call: TRBJ1-6
clone_size: NA
v_call: TRBV30

cdr3_nt: TGTGCCAGCAGTCTGCACAGGGGGCAGGGCGGGGAGCTGTTTTTT
cdr3_aa: CASSLHRGQGGELFF
d_call: TRBD1
j_call: TRBJ2-2
clone_size: NA
v_call: TRBV6-5

cdr3_nt: TGTGCCAGCAGCTTGGTTGTGGGGGGCTACACCTTC
cdr3_aa: CASSLVVGGYTF
d_call: NA
j_call: TRBJ1-2
clone_size: few
v_call: TRBV5-6

cdr3_nt: TGTGCCAGCAGCTTTCCCCAGGGGGGGGCGTTGACCTACGAGCAGTACTTC
cdr3_aa: CASSFPQGGALTYEQYF
d_call: NA
j_call: TRBJ2-7
clone_size: NA
v_call: TRBV7-2

cdr3_nt: TGTGCCAGCAGCCCATTGGTGGCGGGAGGCTACGAGCAGTACTTC
cdr3_aa: CASSPLVAGGYEQYF
d_call: TRBD2
j_call: TRBJ2-7
clone_size: NA
v_call: TRBV9

cdr3_nt: TGTGCCAGCTCACCTACAGGGGGCGATGGCTACACCTTC
cdr3_aa: CASSPTGGDGYTF
d_call: TRBD1
j_call: TRBJ1-2
clone_size: few
v_call: TRBV18